This T cell receptor (beta chain) originates from a study of vaccination and CD4 T cells after COVID-19. On the study more broadly: Convalescent individuals exhibited SARS-CoV-2 positivity on nasal swab PCR, with fewer than ten mild and one severe presentation.

Treatment given: roughly 11-day PBMC culture with coronavirus spike peptide pools or control peptides (ViraFEST assay). Trimming left V 0 bases short and J 13 bases short, with 18 bases between. Germline CDR1 is SEHNR and CDR2 is FQNEAQ (reference sequence). CDR3 length: 14 residues. Sample share makes this clonotype large. Its antigen is not known. The Oncomine TCR Beta short-read assay was applied to DNA of cultured CD4+ T cells. TCRdb itself ran the PCR reads through MiXCR, one entry per CDR3 protein. Among over 9,000 distinct CDR3 sequences listed, about 20% were seen once. Study findings and constraints: Spike mono-reactivity was found in 304 of 307 vaccine-specific clones from convalescent patients.

The receptor was derived from a human donor who had recovered from COVID-19. The chain uses TRBV7-9 and TRBJ1-1, with D perhaps matching TRBD1 (5 bases). The sequencing here drew on CD4+ T cells from blood, cultured in vitro, taken after SARS-CoV-2 vaccination. The CDR3 spells CASSLAGRQTFDFF. CDR3 nucleotide sequence: TGTGCCAGCAGCTTAGCGGGGCGTCAGACTTTTGATTTCTTT.